The clone carrying this T cell receptor beta chain was counted only a few times. The antigen remains unidentified. For the second PCR, which ran for about 6 to 11 cycles, a sample-barcoded 5' primer and a J-beta primer mix were used. One entry per CDR3 protein, called by TCRdb with MiXCR from the 5' RACE reads. The sample has about 1.5 million distinct CDR3 sequences, 40% to 50% seen once. These data belong to a study of blood T cells in healthy people across ages. Overall study context: T cells yielded about one barcoded beta molecule per two cells through template switching. Study observations and caveats: Diversity was higher, and naive CD4+ cells more numerous, in long-lived donors than in aged donors.

CDR3 size: 18 residues. Every donor contributed 8 to 10 milliliters of peripheral blood by blood draw. Whenever a sample was processed, at least 6.5 million PBMCs were isolated. This clonotype originated in a woman younger than 35 in good health. Sequenced sample: blood. The chain combines TRBV21-1 with TRBJ2-6; the table gives TRBD1 as D, unverified against the DNA. TRBV21-1 corresponds to a pseudogene. This chain's CDR3 is CASSKITGGTSGANVLTF. As DNA, the CDR3 is TGTGCCAGCAGCAAAATCACGGGGGGTACCTCTGGGGCCAACGTCCTGACTTTC.